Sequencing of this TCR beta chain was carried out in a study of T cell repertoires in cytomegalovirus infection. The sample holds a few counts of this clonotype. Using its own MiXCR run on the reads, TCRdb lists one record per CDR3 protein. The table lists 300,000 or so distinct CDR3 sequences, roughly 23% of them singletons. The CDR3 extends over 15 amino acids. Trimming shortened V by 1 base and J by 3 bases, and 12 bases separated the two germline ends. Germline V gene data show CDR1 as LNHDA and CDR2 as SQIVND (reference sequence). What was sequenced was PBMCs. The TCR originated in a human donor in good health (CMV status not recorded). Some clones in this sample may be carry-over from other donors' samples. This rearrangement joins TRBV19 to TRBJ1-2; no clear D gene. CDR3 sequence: CASSIVRGSDYGYTF. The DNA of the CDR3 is TGTGCCAGTAGTATAGTGCGGGGTTCCGACTATGGCTACACCTTC.